A single sample gave rise to the 5 T cell receptor beta chains below, sequenced in a study of cytomegalovirus exposure and HLA in healthy donors. The table came from immunoSEQ multiplex PCR; TCRdb's copy has only in-frame clones and leaves some out. The sample comprises under 200,000 clones, about 90% of which are singletons, and 3% to 3.5% rests with the top ten. Sequenced material: PBMCs. These receptors were taken from a woman aged 18-35 years in good health and CMV-seropositive.

The chain uses TRBV4-3 and TRBJ2-2, with 8 bases identical to TRBD2. The V segment lost 2 bases and the J segment 5 bases; nucleotides outside the gene matches: 10. This CDR3 region has 17 residues. From germline, CDR1 is LGHNA and CDR2 YSLEER. Here the CDR3 DNA reads TGCGCCAGCAGCCAATGGGGGCTAGCGGGCCGTACCGGGGAGCTGTTTTTT. Protein sequence: CASSQWGLAGRTGELFF.

The chain recombines TRBV21-1 with TRBJ1-1; TRBD1 was called by the table and not checked on the DNA. TRBV21-1 is marked as a pseudogene. The CDR3 extends over 14 amino acids. For the CDR3, the DNA is TGTGCCAGCAGCAATGGGACAACTCTCACTGAAGCTTTCTTT. The encoded protein is CASSNGTTLTEAFF.

The gene calls are TRBV5-1 and TRBJ1-1, with 7 bases aligning to TRBD1. Losses at the gene ends were 2 bases for V and 5 bases for J; bases not matched to a gene: 9. This CDR3 is built from 15 residues. Germline CDR1 reads SGHRS; CDR2 reads YFSETQ. Here the CDR3 reads CASSFRLGGETEAFF. The CDR3 DNA reads TGCGCCAGCAGCTTCAGGTTAGGGGGCGAGACTGAAGCTTTCTTT.

The rearrangement links TRBV10-3 to TRBJ1-6, with 9 bases identical to TRBD1. The CDR3 sequence is 13 residues long. Per the germline V gene, CDR1 is ENHRY and CDR2 is SYGVKD. Here the CDR3 DNA reads TGTGGGGTTCGGGACAGGGAGGTTTCACCCCTCCACTTT. Protein product: CGVRDREVSPLHF.

V is TRBV5-1 and J is TRBJ1-2; 7 nucleotides align to TRBD1. CDR3 size: 16 residues. V dropped 0 bases and J dropped 4; count of bases not matched to a gene: 9. From germline, CDR1 is SGHRS and CDR2 YFSETQ. CDR3 nucleotides: TGCGCCAGCAGCTTGGAGCAGGGGGGAGAAATCTATGGCTACACCTTC. Its translation: CASSLEQGGEIYGYTF. Combining the CDR3 with reference TRBV5-1 and TRBJ1-2 gives the whole variable domain KAGVTQTPRYLIKTRGQQVTLSCSPISGHRSVSWYQQTPGQGLQFLFEYFSETQRNKGNFPGRFSGRQFSNSRSEMNVSTLELGDSALYLCASSLEQGGEIYGYTFGSGTRLTVV.